Listed below are T cell receptor beta chains from one sample, sequenced in a study of blood T cell repertoires in COVID-19. The table came from immunoSEQ multiplex PCR; TCRdb's copy has only in-frame clones and leaves some out. The sample records 80,000 to 100,000 clones, 86% being singletons. Material for sequencing was peripheral blood. Source of these receptors: an elderly woman in a cohort sampled during active or convalescent COVID-19. Each CDR3 is given with its conserved first and last residue. Each record gives: D gene, V gene, CDR3 protein. The D gene is left open where the match is weak.

>TRBD1|TRBV5-1
CASSGNRGLEWDTQYF
>NA|TRBV5-6
CASSPRGQPQHF
>TRBD2|TRBV19
CASSIETSGRVSYNEQFF
>NA|TRBV28
CASSHFQGQTEAFF
>NA|TRBV6-5
CASSSRGNQPQHF
>NA|TRBV11-3
CASSWWSPAGAFF
>NA|TRBV3-1/TRBV3-2
CASSRPQISNTGELFF
>NA|TRBV10-2
CASSESGGGEKLFF
>NA|TRBV6-6
CASSPLDRGQPQHF
>NA|TRBV29-1
CSVDPFGREAHGYTF
>TRBD2|TRBV6-7
CASSYSGTSGRNGANEQFF
>NA|TRBV5-1
CASSLTAQETQYF
>NA|TRBV3-1/TRBV3-2
CASSQVVSTSEQFF
>NA|TRBV7-2
CASSLALTGPPNQPQHF
>TRBD1|TRBV2
CASSVEGALAKNIQYF
>TRBD2|TRBV11-2
CASSLPSGYNEQFF
>NA|TRBV5-6
CASSLGQQETQYF
>NA|TRBV30
CAWGKSSYEQYF
>NA|TRBV28
CASTTGYNSPLHF
>TRBD1|TRBV10-3
CAIRDRVGNTEAFF
>TRBD1|TRBV18
CASSTTGTGTLEPLHF
>TRBD1|TRBV19
CASGQGLNTEAFF
>TRBD1|TRBV7-9
CASTRQGSSYEQYF
>TRBD2|TRBV2
CASTMIGEGHSEFF
>NA|TRBV20-1
CSASSGGNQPQHF
>NA|TRBV6-5
CASSYTIRGGLFGYTF
>TRBD1|TRBV3-1/TRBV3-2
CASSPRQGFNSPLHF
>NA|TRBV15
CATSRLLNTEAFF
>NA|TRBV5-1
CASSSQSRGSDTQYF
>TRBD1|TRBV29-1
CSVSQGANTEAFF
>NA|TRBV7-3
CASSRLGGNTEAFF
>NA|TRBV6-6
CASSYVVDTIYF
>NA|TRBV10-3
CAIRWAAQGEAFF
>NA|TRBV11-3
CASSLGRSVNTEAFF
>TRBD1|TRBV18
CASSPGQGRNTEAFF
>NA|TRBV9
CASSVGPGDGTEAFF
>NA|TRBV7-8
CASSPRDNNQPQHF
>TRBD1|TRBV30
CAWSGGPRTGEAFF
>NA|TRBV7-3
CATGLRNTGELFF
>NA|TRBV24-1
CATRGGLSGPDTQYF
>TRBD2|TRBV7-8
CASSLKREWSGELFF
>TRBD1|TRBV6-1
CASSEPPRGNEQFF
>NA|TRBV28
CASSPGDRRGTQYF
>TRBD1|TRBV11-2
CASSLGQGTYEQYF
>TRBD2|TRBV6-1
CASSEGGGRLPDTQYF
>NA|TRBV29-1
CSVGRGSSYEQYF
>TRBD1|TRBV10-3
CATYRPGTGTEAFF
>NA|TRBV28
CASSSWGVTNTGELFF
>NA|TRBV24-1
CATSDLTSGVGQPQHF
>NA|TRBV7-9
CASSFGQSNNSPLHF
>NA|TRBV15
CATSSRQEFTDTQYF